A selection of T cell receptor beta chains follows, all from one sample in a study of naive and memory T cell subsets. Each CDR3 protein gets one entry after TCRdb re-called the UMI-ligation and nested PCR reads with MiXCR. The sample has tens of thousands of distinct CDR3 sequences; about 14% are singletons. Sequencing was done on a sample of effector memory CD4+ T cells from blood. Source of these receptors: a human donor in good health. CDR3s include the opening cysteine and the closing phenylalanine or tryptophan.

v_call	j_call	cdr3_aa
TRBV5-6	TRBJ2-5	CASSPLRDWLGQETQYF
TRBV11-1	TRBJ2-7	CASSLVHRAYEQYF
TRBV20-1	TRBJ1-1	CSARAASRTEAFF
TRBV19	TRBJ1-5	CASSSRPWGAPRQPQHF
TRBV24-1	TRBJ2-1	CATSDPTSGGNEQFF
TRBV7-2	TRBJ2-7	CASSLPGSYEQYF
TRBV20-1	TRBJ2-5	CSLPRSGSLETQYF
TRBV24-1	TRBJ2-3	CATSDSEQGFRDTQYF
TRBV4-3	TRBJ2-3	CASSQGSAVSTDTQYF
TRBV20-1	TRBJ1-2	CSANSGAGGYTF
TRBV7-2	TRBJ2-5	CASSLSRAQETQYF
TRBV20-1	TRBJ2-7	CSARDPRGSDEQYF
TRBV27	TRBJ2-2	CASSPFRLAGEAGELFF
TRBV14	TRBJ2-2	CASSQAPGRDTGELFF
TRBV30	TRBJ2-3	CACRGQGTDTQYF
TRBV4-2	TRBJ1-5	CASSQDFGPRVESNQPQHF
TRBV20-1	TRBJ1-1	CSASGTGEAFF
TRBV7-3	TRBJ2-1	CASSSPKSEQFF
TRBV7-9	TRBJ2-1	CASSLAPGLAGTSAFFEQFF
TRBV6-5	TRBJ1-6	CASSWGGGGNDSPLHF
TRBV20-1	TRBJ2-7	CSAPPPDRVWVQYF
TRBV6-2/TRBV6-3	TRBJ1-4	CASDLQGTGEKLFF
TRBV6-6	TRBJ2-6	CASRDLTSGANVLTF
TRBV12-3/TRBV12-4	TRBJ2-1	CASSPTPSSGRASYNEQFF
TRBV27	TRBJ1-6	CATGRDSNNSPLHF
TRBV10-2	TRBJ1-2	CASSELRNYGYTF
TRBV20-1	TRBJ2-7	CSAPATTGQYEQYF
TRBV28	TRBJ2-5	CASSTTIQETQYF
TRBV10-3	TRBJ2-3	CAINPSGPNPGDTQYF
TRBV6-5	TRBJ2-3	CASRTGTGELRSTTQYF
TRBV6-2/TRBV6-3	TRBJ2-6	CASSYSRTGFSGANVLTF
TRBV4-1	TRBJ2-3	CASSQDRDLRTDTQYF
TRBV5-1	TRBJ2-7	CASSRTSGRYEQYF
TRBV7-2	TRBJ1-6	CASSPAGTGLAPLHF
TRBV18	TRBJ2-4	CASSPQDSLAKNIQYF
TRBV18	TRBJ1-1	CASSPNGGTEAFF
TRBV2	TRBJ2-7	CASSEFPPQLGSYEQYF
TRBV20-1	TRBJ2-7	CSARDSGLAGGYEQYF
TRBV30	TRBJ2-2	CASGREARTGELFF
TRBV7-9	TRBJ2-1	CASSLASAGGREQFF
TRBV6-2/TRBV6-3	TRBJ2-3	CASSRSGSEDTQYF
TRBV7-2	TRBJ2-7	CASSPSGLAGGSYEQYF
TRBV30	TRBJ2-5	CAWSANQGSFQYF
TRBV20-1	TRBJ2-3	CSARDPAGGPVSTDTQYF
TRBV5-1	TRBJ2-5	CASSSTGEETQYF
TRBV7-9	TRBJ2-7	CASNAAGAYEQYF
TRBV9	TRBJ2-3	CASSVKLSVRDTQYF
TRBV7-2	TRBJ2-7	CASSSWTGSNEQYF
TRBV6-5	TRBJ2-3	CASSSSGKTQYF
TRBV5-1	TRBJ2-3	CASRAAGGGTDTQYF
TRBV7-2	TRBJ1-3	CASSSTRDRGNTIYF
TRBV19	TRBJ2-7	CASTSRGRGEQYF